A selection of T cell receptor beta chains follows, all from one sample in a study of T-cell memory formation after mild COVID-19. TCRdb reprocessed the 5' RACE reads with MiXCR, giving one entry per CDR3 protein. The data contain some 410,000 distinct CDR3 sequences, 23% of them singletons. Sequenced sample: PBMCs or a T cell subset sorted from them (not recorded which). The receptor set was obtained from an adult woman who had mild COVID-19 (a few samples of this study predate the infection). Cell type and time point are not known. Both conserved end residues are part of each CDR3. Each record gives: clone size, D gene, J gene, CDR3 length, V gene, CDR3 protein, CDR3 DNA. D genes are given only for firm matches. Clone size, where shown, is once, few, many, or a class for clones that have expanded.

-	-	TRBJ1-4	12	TRBV9	CASSPRQGELFF	TGTGCCAGCAGTCCTCGCCAGGGAGAACTGTTTTTT
once	-	TRBJ2-2	15	TRBV6-5	CASSYDLANTGELFF	TGTGCCAGCAGTTACGATCTAGCCAACACCGGGGAGCTGTTTTTT
many	TRBD2	TRBJ2-5	15	TRBV7-9	CASSRLAGVRETQYF	TGTGCCAGCAGCCGACTAGCGGGAGTTCGAGAGACCCAGTACTTC
-	-	TRBJ2-2	12	TRBV29-1	CSVKGGSGELFF	TGCAGCGTTAAGGGTGGTTCCGGGGAGCTGTTTTTT
-	-	TRBJ1-1	14	TRBV7-8	CASSPMGPNTEAFF	TGTGCCAGCAGCCCGATGGGACCGAACACTGAAGCTTTCTTT
-	TRBD2	TRBJ2-5	15	TRBV7-2	CASTDRGTIQETQYF	TGTGCCAGCACCGACCGAGGGACTATACAAGAGACCCAGTACTTC
few	-	TRBJ2-3	11	TRBV29-1	CSGVRGETQYF	TGCAGCGGTGTCAGGGGGGAGACGCAGTATTTT
few	-	TRBJ1-1	15	TRBV18	CASSQRRGSGTEAFF	TGTGCCAGCTCACAGCGGAGAGGGTCGGGCACTGAAGCTTTCTTT
few	-	TRBJ2-5	15	TRBV10-3	CAISEKGRLGETQYF	TGTGCCATCAGTGAGAAAGGACGGCTGGGAGAGACCCAGTACTTC
many	TRBD1	TRBJ2-5	14	TRBV7-2	CASSIDRALKTQYF	TGTGCCAGCAGCATCGACAGGGCGCTAAAGACCCAGTACTTC
few	TRBD1	TRBJ1-5	15	TRBV6-2/TRBV6-3	CASSYRGQGVQPQHF	TGTGCCAGCAGTTACAGGGGACAGGGGGTTCAGCCCCAGCATTTT
few	TRBD1	TRBJ2-5	15	TRBV7-9	CASSPDRVFSETQYF	TGTGCCAGCAGCCCGGACAGGGTGTTTTCGGAGACCCAGTACTTC
-	-	TRBJ2-1	13	TRBV4-3	CASLGGVLGEQFF	TGCGCCAGTCTTGGGGGAGTATTAGGTGAGCAGTTCTTC
many	TRBD1	TRBJ2-7	16	TRBV7-8	CASSYSGTGPHYEQYF	TGTGCCAGCAGCTATTCCGGGACAGGGCCCCACTACGAGCAGTACTTC
few	-	TRBJ1-1	15	TRBV19	CASSTIKGSGTEAFF	TGTGCCAGTAGTACTATCAAGGGGAGTGGCACTGAAGCTTTCTTT
-	TRBD1	TRBJ1-2	15	TRBV7-9	CASSSGPGTGNGYTF	TGTGCCAGCAGCTCTGGCCCCGGGACAGGGAATGGCTACACCTTC
few	-	TRBJ1-6	14	TRBV6-2/TRBV6-3	CASSPLSGNSPLHF	TGTGCCAGCAGTCCTCTTAGTGGGAATTCACCCCTCCACTTT
-	-	TRBJ2-3	15	TRBV5-1	CASSLWQGYRGTQYF	TGCGCCAGCAGCCTCTGGCAGGGTTACAGAGGTACGCAGTATTTT
-	-	TRBJ2-5	13	TRBV9	CASSYRTQETQYF	TGTGCCAGCAGCTATCGGACCCAAGAGACCCAGTACTTC
few	TRBD2	TRBJ2-7	13	TRBV7-3	CASSRLAGYEQYF	TGTGCCAGCTCTAGACTAGCGGGGTACGAGCAGTACTTC
-	-	TRBJ2-1	17	TRBV7-9	CASSLVRIGAGTHEQFF	TGTGCCAGCAGCTTAGTAAGAATCGGGGCGGGGACGCATGAGCAGTTCTTC
-	TRBD1	TRBJ1-1	13	TRBV7-8	CASSLVTGAEAFF	TGTGCCAGCAGCTTAGTAACAGGGGCTGAAGCTTTCTTT
-	-	TRBJ2-7	15	TRBV13	CASSPSTAITYEQYF	TGTGCCAGCAGCCCCTCGACCGCTATTACCTACGAGCAGTACTTC
many	TRBD1	TRBJ2-5	14	TRBV7-6	CASSSGQGQETQYF	TGTGCCAGCAGCTCCGGACAGGGACAAGAGACCCAGTACTTC
-	TRBD1	TRBJ1-1	12	TRBV6-6	CASGETGGEAFF	TGTGCCAGCGGCGAGACAGGGGGTGAAGCTTTCTTT
few	TRBD2	TRBJ2-7	17	TRBV6-5	CASRPGLAGLSSYEQYF	TGTGCCAGCAGACCGGGACTAGCGGGCCTGAGCTCCTACGAGCAGTACTTC
few	-	TRBJ1-1	15	TRBV7-9	CASSFYQAPNTEAFF	TGTGCCAGCAGCTTTTACCAGGCCCCGAACACTGAAGCTTTCTTT
-	-	TRBJ2-5	13	TRBV3-1	CASSQRESETQYF	TGTGCCAGCAGCCAACGGGAGAGTGAGACCCAGTACTTC
once	-	TRBJ2-7	16	TRBV5-1	CASSLPGSSSGDEQYF	TGCGCCAGCAGCTTGCCGGGGTCCTCCAGCGGCGACGAGCAGTACTTC
-	-	TRBJ2-1	13	TRBV5-1	CASSLGWADEQFF	TGCGCCAGCAGCTTGGGATGGGCTGATGAGCAGTTCTTC
-	TRBD1	TRBJ2-7	17	TRBV4-1	CASSQVSGTGASYEQYF	TGCGCCAGCAGCCAAGTTTCCGGGACAGGGGCGTCCTACGAGCAGTACTTC
-	-	TRBJ2-3	12	TRBV29-1	CSVQNLTDTQYF	TGCAGCGTACAGAACCTCACAGATACGCAGTATTTT
-	TRBD1	TRBJ2-7	14	TRBV5-1	CASSWGQGSDEQYF	TGCGCCAGCAGCTGGGGACAGGGGTCGGACGAGCAGTACTTC
-	TRBD2	TRBJ2-7	14	TRBV24-1	CATSESGTSGEQYF	TGTGCCACCAGTGAATCCGGGACTAGCGGCGAGCAGTACTTC
-	TRBD2	TRBJ2-1	16	TRBV4-2	CASSPPRAGDYNEQFF	TGTGCCAGCAGCCCCCCCCGGGCGGGGGATTACAATGAGCAGTTCTTC
few	TRBD1	TRBJ2-7	17	TRBV10-3	CAIRGPGTGVGAYEQYF	TGTGCCATCAGAGGTCCCGGGACAGGGGTCGGGGCCTACGAGCAGTACTTC
-	TRBD2	TRBJ2-3	15	TRBV5-6	CASSLGLAGSDTQYF	TGTGCCAGCAGCTTGGGACTAGCGGGAAGCGATACGCAGTATTTT
-	-	TRBJ2-5	14	TRBV12-3/TRBV12-4	CASSRASVQETQYF	TGTGCCAGCAGTCGGGCTAGCGTACAAGAGACCCAGTACTTC
many	TRBD2	TRBJ2-7	16	TRBV18	CASSRRTSGETYEQYF	TGTGCCAGCTCGCGTCGGACTAGCGGGGAGACCTACGAGCAGTACTTC
-	-	TRBJ1-1	13	TRBV20-1	CSARGGSRPEAFF	TGCAGTGCTAGAGGGGGATCTCGGCCTGAAGCTTTCTTT
few	-	TRBJ2-1	13	TRBV27	CASSLISRNEQFF	TGTGCCAGCAGTTTAATTTCCCGGAATGAGCAGTTCTTC
few	-	TRBJ2-1	17	TRBV6-6	CASSYQTDTRSYNEQFF	TGTGCCAGCAGTTACCAGACGGACACTAGATCCTACAATGAGCAGTTCTTC
-	TRBD2	TRBJ2-2	17	TRBV9	CASSENLAGVFTGELFF	TGTGCCAGCAGCGAGAATCTAGCGGGAGTTTTCACCGGGGAGCTGTTTTTT
-	-	TRBJ2-2	14	TRBV29-1	CSVGGPEYSGELFF	TGCAGCGTTGGAGGTCCCGAGTATAGCGGGGAGCTGTTTTTT
few	-	TRBJ2-2	16	TRBV3-1	CASSWEGKANTGELFF	TGTGCCAGCAGCTGGGAAGGCAAGGCGAACACCGGGGAGCTGTTTTTT
-	TRBD1	TRBJ2-5	16	TRBV5-1	CASSLMGQGARETQYF	TGCGCCAGCAGCTTGATGGGGCAGGGGGCGAGGGAGACCCAGTACTTC
few	-	TRBJ2-5	15	TRBV30	CAWSVGGLMGETQYF	TGTGCCTGGAGTGTAGGGGGACTCATGGGGGAGACCCAGTACTTC
-	TRBD1	TRBJ2-1	15	TRBV12-3/TRBV12-4	CASSVKDRVRNEQFF	TGTGCCAGCAGTGTCAAGGACAGGGTGCGCAATGAGCAGTTCTTC
-	-	TRBJ1-1	14	TRBV5-1	CASMTSTANTEAFF	TGCGCCAGCATGACTAGCACGGCGAACACTGAAGCTTTCTTT
-	-	TRBJ2-1	16	TRBV5-5	CASSLHREASYNEQFF	TGTGCCAGCAGCTTACACAGGGAGGCCTCCTACAATGAGCAGTTCTTC
few	TRBD1	TRBJ2-7	15	TRBV27	CASRTDRLLTYEQYF	TGTGCCAGCAGAACGGACAGGCTTCTTACCTACGAGCAGTACTTC
-	-	TRBJ2-1	12	TRBV24-1	CATSDRGNEQFF	TGTGCCACCAGTGATAGGGGGAATGAGCAGTTCTTC
-	-	TRBJ2-7	16	TRBV4-2	CASSQDAASESYEQYF	TGTGCCAGCAGCCAAGACGCGGCTAGCGAATCCTACGAGCAGTACTTC
-	-	TRBJ1-1	16	TRBV10-3	CAISSTGTRENTEAFF	TGTGCCATCAGTAGCACAGGGACTAGGGAGAACACTGAAGCTTTCTTT
-	-	TRBJ2-5	13	TRBV2	CASSESPWETQYF	TGTGCCAGCAGTGAATCTCCTTGGGAGACCCAGTACTTC